The entry below describes one T cell receptor (beta chain). Participants came from about two dozen US areas, aged roughly 18 to 95 years. The data are from a study of blood T cell repertoires in COVID-19. Study-wide context: Samples taken during acute and convalescent COVID-19 were collected in the United States, Italy and Spain.

The V gene end was trimmed by 5 bases and the J gene end by 2 bases; junction bases not matched to a gene: 5. The germline gives CDR1 MNHEY, CDR2 SMNVEV (reference sequence). The CDR3 totals 17 residues. In the original analysis: From reference gene primer amplification, estimates of nucleated cell counts were derived. Repertoires were generated with immunoSEQ multiplex PCR, while TCRdb's copy carries only in-frame clones and drops some. That table is the source of V, J and clone size, and D and trimming were worked out from the DNA. This table has 200,000 to 250,000 clones, roughly 87% appearing once.

This receptor was identified in a woman aged 25 to 45 with acute COVID-19. The chain joins TRBV27 to TRBJ2-3; 15 nucleotides agree with TRBD2. Sequenced: PBMCs or T cells enriched from blood (not recorded which). The CDR3 loop is CASSPWTSGGVTDTQYF. CDR3 bases: TGTGCCAGCAGTCCCTGGACTAGCGGGGGGGTCACAGATACGCAGTATTTT.